This T cell receptor (beta chain) was documented in a study of cytomegalovirus exposure and HLA in healthy donors. General study results and limits: Whilst most TCR sequences proved rare, a subset of public TCRs occurred across many donors.

Sequencing was performed with immunoSEQ multiplex PCR; in TCRdb, only in-frame clones are kept and a portion is missing. Among approximately 200,000 clones listed, about 91% were seen once. This CDR3 spans 13 amino acids. Germline V gene data show CDR1 as KGHSH and CDR2 as LQKENI. V lost 8 bases to trimming and J lost 3 bases; unmatched junction nucleotides: 4. This clone was detected only a few times. Its antigen is not identified. This receptor was obtained from a young woman in good health and CMV-seronegative. The material sequenced was PBMCs. V and J are TRBV18 and TRBJ1-5; TRBD1 matches 7 bases. CDR3 protein: CASTTGVNQPQHF. The CDR3 DNA reads as TGTGCCAGCACTACAGGGGTCAATCAGCCCCAGCATTTT.